This T cell receptor beta chain was obtained from a study of T-cell memory formation after mild COVID-19 (dated by TCRdb to the early 2020s). Background on the whole study: Most TCR sequence clusters were specific to one of the two donors. In a couple of donors, T-cell clones that expanded and contracted after mild COVID-19 were followed by sequencing TCRalpha and TCRbeta repertoires longitudinally. Two young, previously healthy adult volunteers, one female and one male, were included in the cohort. What the research found in general, with its limitations: Contracting CD4+ clones were located mainly in the CM and EM memory subsets, whereas CD8+ clones were found to be enriched in EMRA. Some responding clones were detected in pre-infection memory, suggesting pre-existing cross-reactive memory T cells joined the SARS-CoV-2 response. Balanced CD4/CD8 phenotypes were observed for clones contracting from day 15 to 85, whereas a bias towards CD4+ was observed for a second wave of clones expanding from day 15 to 37. SARS-CoV-2 specificity of the second-wave clones peaking on day 37 was not confirmed. The study covered only a couple of mild cases, and larger cohorts including severe cases with pre-infection samples were considered necessary.

Ficoll-Paque density gradient centrifugation was the method used to isolate PBMCs. For sequencing, an Illumina NovaSeq 6000 was employed. Using 5'RACE with constant-segment primers, TCRalpha and TCRbeta cDNA libraries were constructed, with sample barcodes and unique molecular identifiers added in the process. RNA was extracted from every sample with Trizol reagent. The libraries were amplified in two PCR steps, and the second step added a second sample barcode and Illumina TruSeq adapters. Libraries were sequenced on an Illumina NovaSeq with 2 x 150 bp paired-end reads. From the authors' description of their analysis: Demultiplexing of reads and collapsing into UMI-guided consensus sequences were performed with migec v1.2.7. With mixcr v2.1.11, UMI consensuses were aligned to TRA and TRB V and J templates and assembled into clonotypes. A clonotype was counted as expanded or contracted only when both edgeR and NoisET called the clonotype significant, with the noise models trained on biological replicates. For edgeR calls, the cutoffs were a false discovery rate-adjusted p below 0.01 and a log2 fold-change threshold of 1. As an exploratory analysis of dynamics, PCA with hierarchical clustering was applied to max-normalized trajectories of the 1000 most abundant clonotypes. The CD4 or CD8 phenotype of responding clones was assigned using the separately sequenced CD4+ and CD8+ repertoires. TCRdb reworked the public reads: Q25 trimming with fastp, MiXCR clone assembly, productive beta chains retained. For every CDR3 protein sequence, its rows merge into one entry that carries the most common genes and DNA. The V and J calls and clone size come from TCRdb's table, not from the authors' own analysis. For this sample the table gives about 140,000 distinct CDR3 sequences, of which more than 14% were detected only once. Over 12% of the sample is in the top ten clones.

Notes on this clonotype: Its antigen target is currently unknown. No base qualities exist here, and no much larger clone lies one base off it.

The CDR3 has 13 amino acids, counting the end cysteine and phenylalanine. The retained sequence is limited to the CDR3, 39 bases, with the frame set at the first base. The V and J ends are trimmed by 5 bases and 8 bases, leaving 16 bases between them. The germline V gene specifies SQVTM as CDR1 and ANQGSEA as CDR2. The V and J segments used are TRBV29-1 and TRBJ2-1, and perhaps TRBD2 as D gene, on 6 matching bases. This receptor was obtained from an adult woman who had mild COVID-19 (a few samples of this study predate the infection). The sample titles of this study are shuffled in the database, so cell type and time point are left out; the donor was told from shared clones. Material: PBMCs or a T cell subset sorted from them (not recorded which). CDR3 reads: CSVRGEEPYEQFF. The DNA sequence is as follows: TGCAGCGTTAGAGGGGAGGAACCCTATGAGCAGTTCTTC.